The rows below give T cell receptor beta chains drawn from one sample of a study of blood T cell repertoires in COVID-19. Clones were read by immunoSEQ multiplex PCR, and TCRdb kept only the in-frame ones, dropping some. The table records approximately 240,000 clones, around 85% of them present only once. The sample comprised peripheral blood. Source of these receptors: a woman aged 25 to 39 who had recovered from COVID-19. The CDR3 runs from the conserved cysteine through the conserved F or W. The D gene is left open where the match is weak. The listing skips clone size in some rows; elsewhere it reads once, few, many or a size class.

D	J	size	V	CDR3	DNA
TRBD1	TRBJ2-3	.	TRBV4-3	CASSQEGGTGAFTDTQYF	TGCGCCAGCAGCCAAGAAGGGGGAACAGGGGCGTTCACAGATACGCAGTATTTT
.	TRBJ1-2	once	TRBV27	CASSAREDYGYTF	TGTGCCAGCAGTGCCCGGGAGGACTATGGCTACACCTTC
TRBD1	TRBJ2-7	.	TRBV29-1	CSVCYGTGREQYF	TGCAGCGTGTGCTACGGGACAGGGCGCGAGCAGTACTTC
.	TRBJ2-7	few	TRBV7-6	CASSFAGDNYYEQYF	TGTGCCAGCAGCTTCGCAGGGGACAACTACTACGAGCAGTACTTC
.	TRBJ2-3	few	TRBV6-1	CASSEEETRAGYTDTQYF	TGTGCCAGCAGTGAAGAGGAGACTAGGGCAGGGTACACAGATACGCAGTATTTT
TRBD1	TRBJ2-7	few	TRBV5-4	CASSSGTGGSEQYF	TGTGCCAGCAGCTCCGGGACAGGGGGCTCCGAGCAGTACTTC
TRBD2	TRBJ2-1	.	TRBV5-1	CASSLPLGAGGRSSYNEQFF	TGCGCCAGCAGCCTACCCCTGGGTGCGGGGGGCCGGAGCTCCTACAATGAGCAGTTCTTC
TRBD1	TRBJ2-1	.	TRBV25-1	CASSGPGTGYNEQFF	TGTGCCAGCAGCGGTCCCGGGACAGGGTACAATGAGCAGTTCTTC
.	TRBJ1-1	.	TRBV9	CASRPRGGASGTEAFF	TGTGCCAGCAGACCCAGAGGGGGGGCGTCAGGCACTGAAGCTTTCTTT
.	TRBJ1-2	.	TRBV19	CASNQGLKFGYTF	TGTGCCAGTAATCAGGGGTTAAAGTTTGGCTACACCTTC
.	TRBJ2-2	.	TRBV25-1	CASSLAQNTGELFF	TGTGCCAGCAGTTTGGCACAGAACACCGGGGAGCTGTTTTTT
TRBD1	TRBJ1-2	.	TRBV23-1	CASSQSEGQINYGYTF	TGCGCCAGCAGTCAATCCGAGGGACAGATTAACTATGGCTACACCTTC
.	TRBJ1-3	.	TRBV9	CASSGDTDFSGNTIYF	TGTGCCAGCAGCGGGGACACGGACTTCTCTGGAAACACCATATATTTT
TRBD1	TRBJ1-6	.	TRBV5-1	CASTGTGGSPLHF	TGCGCCAGCACTGGGACAGGGGGTTCACCCCTCCACTTT
.	TRBJ2-3	.	TRBV6-2/TRBV6-3	CASSFIQRTPGDPDTQYF	TGTGCCAGCAGTTTTATCCAGCGGACCCCGGGTGACCCAGATACGCAGTATTTT
TRBD1	TRBJ1-2	.	TRBV5-4	CASNVRGLYYGYTF	TGTGCCAGCAATGTAAGGGGGCTTTACTATGGCTACACCTTC
TRBD1	TRBJ1-5	.	TRBV7-9	CASSLGRLGDRGHQPQHF	TGTGCCAGCAGCTTAGGGAGGTTGGGGGACAGGGGTCATCAGCCCCAGCATTTT
TRBD2	TRBJ2-3	.	TRBV14	CASSQPRGGRTDTQYF	TGTGCCAGCAGCCAACCGCGGGGGGGCCGGACAGATACGCAGTATTTT
TRBD2	TRBJ2-5	.	TRBV7-3	CASSLSGGALETQYF	TGTGCCAGCAGCTTAAGCGGGGGGGCTTTAGAGACCCAGTACTTC
.	TRBJ1-2	.	TRBV7-2	CASSLGEGYYGYTF	TGTGCCAGCAGCTTAGGGGAGGGATACTATGGCTACACCTTC
.	TRBJ1-4	.	TRBV3-1/TRBV3-2	CASSQDRRGRAATNEKLFF	TGTGCCAGCAGCCAAGATAGGAGAGGCAGAGCAGCAACTAATGAAAAACTGTTTTTT
.	TRBJ1-5	.	TRBV2	CASSVREANQPQHF	TGTGCCAGCAGTGTCCGGGAGGCCAATCAGCCCCAGCATTTT
.	TRBJ1-2	.	TRBV5-4	CASSLLEVTGYTF	TGTGCCAGCAGCTTGTTGGAGGTTACTGGCTACACCTTC
TRBD2	TRBJ2-7	.	TRBV18	CASSGTSGYEQYF	TGTGCCAGTTCCGGGACTAGCGGATACGAGCAGTACTTC
TRBD1	TRBJ1-1	once	TRBV30	CAWSVRQGPVGTEAFF	TGTGCCTGGAGTGTGCGACAGGGCCCCGTGGGGACTGAAGCTTTCTTT
.	TRBJ2-3	.	TRBV10-3	CAISGLSGGSTDTQYF	TGTGCCATCAGTGGTTTGTCAGGGGGGAGCACAGATACGCAGTATTTT
TRBD2	TRBJ2-1	.	TRBV13	CASSFTGGPRDEQFF	TGTGCCAGCAGCTTTACGGGGGGGCCTAGGGATGAGCAGTTCTTC
.	TRBJ1-1	.	TRBV4-1	CASSQEGFGGSAEAFF	TGCGCCAGCAGCCAAGAAGGATTCGGGGGGTCGGCTGAAGCTTTCTTT
.	TRBJ2-7	.	TRBV5-1	CASSLGLVQAYEQYF	TGCGCCAGCAGCTTGGGCTTAGTACAGGCCTACGAGCAGTACTTC
TRBD1	TRBJ1-5	few	TRBV19	CASSIFGQGDQPQHF	TGTGCCAGTAGTATATTCGGGCAGGGGGATCAGCCCCAGCATTTT
TRBD2	TRBJ2-1	once	TRBV11-2	CASSLGLAEIYSYNEQFF	TGTGCCAGCAGCCTGGGACTAGCGGAGATTTACTCCTACAATGAGCAGTTCTTC
.	TRBJ2-1	few	TRBV7-9	CASSLDRERGSEQFF	TGTGCCAGCAGCTTAGACCGGGAAAGAGGGAGTGAGCAGTTCTTC
TRBD2	TRBJ2-3	.	TRBV7-3	CASSLSGGLRDTQYF	TGTGCCAGCAGCTTGAGCGGGGGCCTAAGGGATACGCAGTATTTT
TRBD2	TRBJ2-1	.	TRBV10-3	CAISRGGTYNEQFF	TGTGCCATCAGCCGGGGGGGGACCTACAATGAGCAGTTCTTC
.	TRBJ1-1	.	TRBV13	CASSLGTGQLTEAFF	TGTGCCAGCAGCTTAGGTACTGGACAGCTCACTGAAGCTTTCTTT
TRBD1	TRBJ2-3	.	TRBV5-6	CASSRTGIADTQYF	TGTGCCAGCAGCCGGACAGGGATAGCAGATACGCAGTATTTT
TRBD1	TRBJ2-2	.	TRBV13	CASSLNRIGQGASTGELFF	TGTGCCAGCAGCCTAAATAGAATCGGACAGGGGGCCAGCACCGGGGAGCTGTTTTTT
TRBD1	TRBJ1-1	.	TRBV7-8	CASSFEGADTEAFF	TGTGCCAGCAGCTTCGAGGGGGCTGACACTGAAGCTTTCTTT